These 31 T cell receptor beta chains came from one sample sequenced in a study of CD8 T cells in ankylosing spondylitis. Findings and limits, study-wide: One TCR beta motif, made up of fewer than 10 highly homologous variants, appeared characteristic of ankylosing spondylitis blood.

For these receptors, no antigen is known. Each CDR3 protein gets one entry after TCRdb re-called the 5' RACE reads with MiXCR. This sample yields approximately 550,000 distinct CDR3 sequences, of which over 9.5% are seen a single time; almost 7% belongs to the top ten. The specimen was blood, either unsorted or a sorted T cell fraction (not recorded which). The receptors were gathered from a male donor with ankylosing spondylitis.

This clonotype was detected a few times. CDR3 protein: CASTPGGVNNEQFF. The DNA for the CDR3 is TGTGCCAGCACCCCCGGAGGGGTTAACAATGAGCAGTTCTTC. This chain connects TRBV4-2 to TRBJ2-1; possible D gene TRBD2, 6 bases. V was shortened by 7 bases and J by 5 bases, with 15 bases between the two germline ends. This CDR3 comprises 14 residues. Germline values: CDR1 LGHNA, CDR2 YNFKEQ.

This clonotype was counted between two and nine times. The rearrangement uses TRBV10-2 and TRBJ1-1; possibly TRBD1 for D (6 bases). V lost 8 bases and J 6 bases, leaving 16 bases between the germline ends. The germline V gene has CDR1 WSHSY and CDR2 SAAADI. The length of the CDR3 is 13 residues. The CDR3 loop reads CASSRGKKAEAFF. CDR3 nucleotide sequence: TGCGCCAGCTCTAGGGGGAAAAAGGCTGAAGCTTTCTTT.

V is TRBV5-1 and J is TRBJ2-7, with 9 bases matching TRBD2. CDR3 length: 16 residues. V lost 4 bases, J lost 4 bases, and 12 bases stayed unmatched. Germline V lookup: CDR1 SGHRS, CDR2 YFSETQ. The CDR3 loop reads CASSIRGSGRQYEQYF. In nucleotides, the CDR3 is TGCGCCAGCAGCATTCGAGGTAGCGGGAGACAGTACGAGCAGTACTTC.

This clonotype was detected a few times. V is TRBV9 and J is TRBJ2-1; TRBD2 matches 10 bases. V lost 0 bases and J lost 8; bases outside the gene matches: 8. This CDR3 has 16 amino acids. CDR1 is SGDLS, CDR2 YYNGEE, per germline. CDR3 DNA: TGTGCCAGCAGCGTAGATTTCGCTAGCGGGAGCTATGAGCAGTTCTTC. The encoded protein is CASSVDFASGSYEQFF. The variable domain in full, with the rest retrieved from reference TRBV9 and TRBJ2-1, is DSGVTQTPKHLITATGQRVTLRCSPRSGDLSVYWYQQSLDQGLQFLIQYYNGEERAKGNILERFSAQQFPDLHSELNLSSLELGDSALYFCASSVDFASGSYEQFFGPGTRLTVL.

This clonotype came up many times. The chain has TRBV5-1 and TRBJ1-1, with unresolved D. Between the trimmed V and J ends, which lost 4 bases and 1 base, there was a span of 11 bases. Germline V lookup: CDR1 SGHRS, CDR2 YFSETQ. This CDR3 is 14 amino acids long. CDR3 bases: TGCGCCAGCAGCGCTGGTTGGGAGAACACTGAAGCTTTCTTT. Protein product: CASSAGWENTEAFF.

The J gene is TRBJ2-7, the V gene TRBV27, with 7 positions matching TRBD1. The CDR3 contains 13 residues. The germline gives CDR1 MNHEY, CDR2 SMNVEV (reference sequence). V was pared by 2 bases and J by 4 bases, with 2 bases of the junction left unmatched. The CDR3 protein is CASSLGTDYEQYV. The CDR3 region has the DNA TGTGCCAGCAGTTTAGGGACAGATTACGAGCAGTACGTC.

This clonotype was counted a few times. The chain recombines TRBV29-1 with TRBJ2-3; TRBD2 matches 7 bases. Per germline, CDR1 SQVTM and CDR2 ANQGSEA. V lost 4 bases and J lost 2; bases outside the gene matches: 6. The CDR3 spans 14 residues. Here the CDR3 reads CSVGSAGATDTQYF. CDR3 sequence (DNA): TGCAGCGTTGGATCGGCGGGAGCCACAGATACGCAGTATTTT.

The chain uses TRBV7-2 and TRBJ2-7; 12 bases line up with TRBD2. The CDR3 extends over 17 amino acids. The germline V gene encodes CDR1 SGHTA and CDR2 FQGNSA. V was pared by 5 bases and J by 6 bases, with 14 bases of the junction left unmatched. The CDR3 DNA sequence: TGTGCCAGCAGCCCTAAGGGGAGGACTAGCGGGAAACGCGAGCAGTACTTC. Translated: CASSPKGRTSGKREQYF. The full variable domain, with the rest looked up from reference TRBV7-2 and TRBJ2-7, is GAGVSQSPSNKVTEKGKDVELRCDPISGHTALYWYRQSLGQGLEFLIYFQGNSAPDKSGLPSDRFSAERTGGSVSTLTIQRTQQEDSAVYLCASSPKGRTSGKREQYFGPGTRLTVT.

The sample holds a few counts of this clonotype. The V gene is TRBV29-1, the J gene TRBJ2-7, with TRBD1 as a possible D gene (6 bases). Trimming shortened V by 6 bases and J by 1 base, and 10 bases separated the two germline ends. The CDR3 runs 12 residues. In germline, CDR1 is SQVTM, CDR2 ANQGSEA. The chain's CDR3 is CSVLTGSYEQYF. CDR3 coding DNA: TGCAGCGTCCTTACAGGGTCCTACGAGCAGTACTTC.

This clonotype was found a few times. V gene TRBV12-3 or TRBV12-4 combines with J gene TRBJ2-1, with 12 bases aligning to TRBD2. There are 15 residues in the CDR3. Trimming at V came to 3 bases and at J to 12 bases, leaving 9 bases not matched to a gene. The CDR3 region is CASSLVGLAGTWQFF. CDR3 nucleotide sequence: TGTGCCAGCAGTTTGGTAGGACTAGCGGGGACGTGGCAGTTCTTC.

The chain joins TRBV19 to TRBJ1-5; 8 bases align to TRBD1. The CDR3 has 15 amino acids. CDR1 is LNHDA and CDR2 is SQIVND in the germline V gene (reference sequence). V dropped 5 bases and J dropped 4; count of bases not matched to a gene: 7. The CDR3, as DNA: TGTGCCAGTAGTGACAGGGGAATGACAAATCAGCCCCAGCATTTT. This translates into CASSDRGMTNQPQHF.

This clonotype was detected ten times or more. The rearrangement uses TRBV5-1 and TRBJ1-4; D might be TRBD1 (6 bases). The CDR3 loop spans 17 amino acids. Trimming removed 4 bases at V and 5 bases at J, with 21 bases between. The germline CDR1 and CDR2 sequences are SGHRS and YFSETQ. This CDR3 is CASSGGLYRTGNEKLFF. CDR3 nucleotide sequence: TGCGCCAGCAGCGGGGGGCTGTACAGGACGGGAAATGAAAAACTGTTTTTT. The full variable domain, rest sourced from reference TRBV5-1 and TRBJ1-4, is KAGVTQTPRYLIKTRGQQVTLSCSPISGHRSVSWYQQTPGQGLQFLFEYFSETQRNKGNFPGRFSGRQFSNSRSEMNVSTLELGDSALYLCASSGGLYRTGNEKLFFGSGTQLSVL.

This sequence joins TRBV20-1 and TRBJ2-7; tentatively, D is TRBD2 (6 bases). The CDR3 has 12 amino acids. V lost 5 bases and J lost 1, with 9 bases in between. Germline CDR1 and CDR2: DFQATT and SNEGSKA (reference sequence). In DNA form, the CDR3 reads TGCAGTGCTTCCCGGGAGTCCTACGAGCAGTACGTC. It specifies CSASRESYEQYV.

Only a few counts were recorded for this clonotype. The CDR3 sequence: CASSLGQGFQPQHF. CDR3 coding DNA: TGTGCCAGCAGCCTTGGACAGGGGTTTCAGCCCCAGCATTTT. V is TRBV3-1 and J is TRBJ1-5; 9 nucleotides line up with TRBD1. The CDR3 has 14 amino acids. CDR1 and CDR2 (germline): LGHDT, YNNKEL (reference sequence). Trimming cost V 4 bases and J 6 bases; bases outside gene matches: 4. The whole variable domain, filled in from reference TRBV3-1 and TRBJ1-5, reads DTAVSQTPKYLVTQMGNDKSIKCEQNLGHDTMYWYKQDSKKFLKIMFSYNNKELIINETVPNRFSPKSPDKAHLNLHINSLELGDSAVYFCASSLGQGFQPQHFGDGTRLSIL.

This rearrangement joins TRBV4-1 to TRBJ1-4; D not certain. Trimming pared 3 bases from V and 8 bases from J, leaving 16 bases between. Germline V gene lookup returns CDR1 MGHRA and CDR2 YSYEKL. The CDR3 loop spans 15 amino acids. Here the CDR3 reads CASSHIGPQREKLFF. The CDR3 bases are TGCGCCAGCAGCCATATAGGGCCCCAGAGGGAAAAACTGTTTTTT.

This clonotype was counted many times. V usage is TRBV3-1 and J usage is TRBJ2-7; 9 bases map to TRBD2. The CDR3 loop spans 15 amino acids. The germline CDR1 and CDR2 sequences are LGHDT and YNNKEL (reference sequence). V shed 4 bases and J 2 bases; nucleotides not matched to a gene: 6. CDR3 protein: CASSLLAGRPYEQYF. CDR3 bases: TGTGCCAGCAGCCTCCTAGCGGGAAGGCCCTACGAGCAGTACTTC.

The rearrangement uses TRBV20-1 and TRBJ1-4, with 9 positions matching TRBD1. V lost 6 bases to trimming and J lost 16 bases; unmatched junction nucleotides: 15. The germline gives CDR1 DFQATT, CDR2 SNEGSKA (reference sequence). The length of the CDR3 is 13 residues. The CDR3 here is CSAGYRGRGAQFF. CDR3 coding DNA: TGCAGTGCCGGCTACAGGGGGCGCGGGGCGCAGTTTTTT.

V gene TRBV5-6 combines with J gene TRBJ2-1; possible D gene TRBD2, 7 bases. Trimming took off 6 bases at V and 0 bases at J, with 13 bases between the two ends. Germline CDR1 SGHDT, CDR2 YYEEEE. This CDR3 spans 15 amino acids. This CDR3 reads CASKRGGSSYNEQFF. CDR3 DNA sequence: TGTGCCAGCAAAAGGGGGGGTAGCTCCTACAATGAGCAGTTCTTC.

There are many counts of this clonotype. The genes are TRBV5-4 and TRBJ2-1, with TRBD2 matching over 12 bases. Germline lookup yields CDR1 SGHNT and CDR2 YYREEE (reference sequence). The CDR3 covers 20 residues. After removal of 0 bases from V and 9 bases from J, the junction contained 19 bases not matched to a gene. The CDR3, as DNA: TGTGCCAGCAGCTTGGATGATTTTGCTAGCGGGAGGGCCGGGCATATTGAGCAGTTCTTC. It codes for CASSLDDFASGRAGHIEQFF.

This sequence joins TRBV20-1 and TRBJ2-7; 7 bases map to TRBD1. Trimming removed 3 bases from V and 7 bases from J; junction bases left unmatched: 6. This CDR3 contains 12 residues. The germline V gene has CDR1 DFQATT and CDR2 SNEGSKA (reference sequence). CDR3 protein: CSASRQGGEQYV. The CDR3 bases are TGCAGTGCTAGTAGACAGGGCGGGGAGCAGTACGTC.

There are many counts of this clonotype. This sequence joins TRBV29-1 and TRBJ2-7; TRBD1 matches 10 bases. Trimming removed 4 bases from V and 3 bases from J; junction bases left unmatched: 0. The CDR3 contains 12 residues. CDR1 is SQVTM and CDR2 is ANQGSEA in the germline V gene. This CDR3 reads CSVGTGGYEQYF. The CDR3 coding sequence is TGCAGCGTTGGGACAGGGGGCTACGAGCAGTACTTC.

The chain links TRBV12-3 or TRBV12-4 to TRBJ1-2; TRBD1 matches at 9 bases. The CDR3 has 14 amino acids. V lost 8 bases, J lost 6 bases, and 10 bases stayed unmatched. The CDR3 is CASGLEGQGHGYTF. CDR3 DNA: TGTGCCAGCGGCTTGGAGGGACAGGGACATGGCTACACCTTC.

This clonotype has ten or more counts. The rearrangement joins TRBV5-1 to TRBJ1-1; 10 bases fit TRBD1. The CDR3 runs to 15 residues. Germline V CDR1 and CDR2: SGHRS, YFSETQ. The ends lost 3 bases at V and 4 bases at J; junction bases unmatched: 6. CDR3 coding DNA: TGCGCCAGCAGCTCCCGACAGGGGGCGCCCACTGAAGCTTTCTTT. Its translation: CASSSRQGAPTEAFF.

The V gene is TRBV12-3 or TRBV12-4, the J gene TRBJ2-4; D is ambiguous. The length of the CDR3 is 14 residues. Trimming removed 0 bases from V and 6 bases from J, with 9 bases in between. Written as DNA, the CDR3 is TGTGCCAGCAGTTTAGCGATGCAGCTAAACATTCAGTACTTC. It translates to CASSLAMQLNIQYF.

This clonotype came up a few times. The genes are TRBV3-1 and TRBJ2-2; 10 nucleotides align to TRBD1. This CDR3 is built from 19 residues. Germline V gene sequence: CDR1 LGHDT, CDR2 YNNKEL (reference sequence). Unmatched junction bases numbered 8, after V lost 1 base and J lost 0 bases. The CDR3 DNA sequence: TGTGCCAGCAGCCAAGTCCGGTGGGGGACAGGGGCGAACACCGGGGAGCTGTTTTTT. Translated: CASSQVRWGTGANTGELFF.

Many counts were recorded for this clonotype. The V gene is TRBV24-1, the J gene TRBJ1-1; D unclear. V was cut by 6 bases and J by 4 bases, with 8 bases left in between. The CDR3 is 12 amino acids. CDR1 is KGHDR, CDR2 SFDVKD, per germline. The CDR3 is CATSWGGTEAFF. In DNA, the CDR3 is TGTGCCACCAGTTGGGGTGGCACTGAAGCTTTCTTT.

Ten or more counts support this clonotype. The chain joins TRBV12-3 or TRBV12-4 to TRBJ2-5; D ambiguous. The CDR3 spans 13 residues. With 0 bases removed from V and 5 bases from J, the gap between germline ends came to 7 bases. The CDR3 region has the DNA TGTGCCAGCAGTTTAGCGCGTTCTGAGACCCAGTACTTC. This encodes CASSLARSETQYF.

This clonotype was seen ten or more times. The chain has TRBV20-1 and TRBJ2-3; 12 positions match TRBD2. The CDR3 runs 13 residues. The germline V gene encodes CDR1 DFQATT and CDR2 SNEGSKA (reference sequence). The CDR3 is CSARLAGADTQYF. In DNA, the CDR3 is TGCAGCGCCCGACTAGCGGGAGCAGATACGCAGTATTTT.

CDR3 residues: CASRADTSGRGDTQYF. The CDR3 coding sequence is TGTGCCAGCAGAGCCGATACTAGCGGGAGGGGGGATACGCAGTATTTT. This sequence joins TRBV6-1 and TRBJ2-3, with 13 bases fitting TRBD2. J lost 6 bases, V lost 6 bases, and 9 bases had no gene match. From germline, CDR1 is MNHNS and CDR2 SASEGT. The CDR3 sequence is 16 residues long.

CDR3 protein: CASSDRGLAGVNEQFF. The CDR3 DNA reads TGTGCCAGCAGCGACAGGGGACTAGCGGGAGTCAATGAGCAGTTCTTC. V gene TRBV2 combines with J gene TRBJ2-1; TRBD2 matches 14 bases. CDR1 and CDR2 (germline): SNHLY, FYNNEI. This CDR3 is 16 amino acids long. J lost 6 bases, V lost 6 bases, and 7 bases had no gene match.

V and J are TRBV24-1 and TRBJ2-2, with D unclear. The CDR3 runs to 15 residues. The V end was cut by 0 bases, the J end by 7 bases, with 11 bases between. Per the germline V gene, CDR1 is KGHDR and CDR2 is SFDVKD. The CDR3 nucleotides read TGTGCCACCAGTGATTTGTACGGGTCCCACGGGGAGCTGTTTTTT. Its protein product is CATSDLYGSHGELFF.